This TCR beta chain was found in a study of blood T cell repertoires in COVID-19. Everyone who took part was roughly 18 to 90 years old, and they came from some 23 US areas. The CDR3 contains 14 residues. V gave up 5 bases and J gave up 1 base; unmatched junction bases: 3. The germline V gene encodes CDR1 MNHEY and CDR2 SVGAGI. Source study methods: Researchers report that nucleated cell counts were estimated from reference gene primer amplification. The data were produced by immunoSEQ multiplex PCR, yet TCRdb's version contains in-frame clones alone and is incomplete. Clone size and V and J calls were adopted from that table, with D and trimming inferred from the DNA. The table records roughly 300,000 clones, around 90% of them present only once. In its sample, this clone was seen once.

Sequences were obtained from PBMCs or T cells enriched from blood (not recorded which). The chain employs TRBV6-5 and TRBJ1-1; TRBD1 aligns across 8 bases. The sequence was obtained from a woman younger than 45 who had recovered from COVID-19. The chain's CDR3 is CASSRDRGNTEAFF. CDR3 bases: TGTGCCAGCAGTCGCGACAGGGGGAACACTGAAGCTTTCTTT.